The 7 T cell receptor beta chains below all came from one sample that was sequenced in a study of blood T cell repertoires in COVID-19. Only in-frame clones appear in the TCRdb table, and some are missing; sequencing was by immunoSEQ multiplex PCR. The sample consists of fewer than 75,000 clones, about 90% of them appearing once. Sequencing input: peripheral blood. The receptors stem from a man aged 50-59 years with active COVID-19.

The chain carries TRBV28 and TRBJ2-2, with TRBD2 identical over 8 bases. The V and J ends lost 1 base and 7 bases, in that order; junction bases with no gene match: 11. The CDR3 is 17 amino acids. Germline lookup yields CDR1 MDHEN and CDR2 SYDVKM. The CDR3 coding sequence is TGTGCCAGCAGTTTATCCCCAGCGGGAGAGGGCGGCGGGGAGCTGTTTTTT. Its protein is CASSLSPAGEGGGELFF.

The chain joins TRBV19 to TRBJ1-1, with 8 bases matching TRBD1. Germline assignment: CDR1 LNHDA and CDR2 SQIVND (reference sequence). The trim removed 5 bases at V and 5 bases at J, leaving 13 bases unmatched. The CDR3 loop spans 16 amino acids. CDR3 bases: TGTGCCAGTAGTGAGGGGCTATGGACAGGGAATACTGAAGCTTTCTTT. As protein: CASSEGLWTGNTEAFF.

The V call is TRBV7-2, the J call TRBJ2-7; a weak D match, TRBD1 (5 bases). The CDR3 length is 15 residues. CDR1 is SGHTA, CDR2 FQGNSA, per germline. Trimming pared 3 bases from V and 5 bases from J, leaving 17 bases between. CDR3 DNA: TGTGCCAGCAGCTTGCCCAGGGTGGGTTCTAACGAGCAGTACTTC. It specifies CASSLPRVGSNEQYF.

This chain links TRBV18 with TRBJ1-2, with D possibly being TRBD1 (6 bases). The CDR3 is made up of 13 amino acids. Trimming cost V 5 bases and J 3 bases, with 10 bases left between them. Per the germline V gene, CDR1 is KGHSH and CDR2 is LQKENI. CDR3 bases: TGTGCCAGCTCATCAGGGGCGGACTATGGCTACACCTTC. It codes for CASSSGADYGYTF.

The rearrangement joins TRBV21-1 to TRBJ2-6; TRBD2, the table's D call, was not compared with the DNA. TRBV21-1 has pseudogene status. This CDR3 comprises 17 residues. The CDR3 DNA follows: TGTGCCAGCAGCAAAATTTACTCACGTCCTGGGGCCAACGTCCTGACTTTC. This codes for CASSKIYSRPGANVLTF.

The gene calls are TRBV5-4 and TRBJ2-5; 7 bases fit TRBD2. This CDR3 comprises 14 residues. The V gene end was trimmed by 0 bases and the J gene end by 2 bases; junction bases not matched to a gene: 1. Per germline, CDR1 SGHNT and CDR2 YYREEE (reference sequence). CDR3 DNA sequence: TGTGCCAGCAGCTTGGAGGGAGGGCAAGAGACCCAGTACTTC. Protein sequence: CASSLEGGQETQYF.

Concerning this clone itself: Its ends do not fully match the called genes, so a read error is possible. The chain couples TRBV14 to TRBJ2-1; no clear D gene. Germline V gene data show CDR1 as SGHDN and CDR2 as FVKESK. The CDR3 totals 12 residues. CDR3 loop: CASSPSHNEQFF. CDR3 DNA: TGTGCCAGCAGCCCCTCCCACAATGAGCAGTTCTTC.